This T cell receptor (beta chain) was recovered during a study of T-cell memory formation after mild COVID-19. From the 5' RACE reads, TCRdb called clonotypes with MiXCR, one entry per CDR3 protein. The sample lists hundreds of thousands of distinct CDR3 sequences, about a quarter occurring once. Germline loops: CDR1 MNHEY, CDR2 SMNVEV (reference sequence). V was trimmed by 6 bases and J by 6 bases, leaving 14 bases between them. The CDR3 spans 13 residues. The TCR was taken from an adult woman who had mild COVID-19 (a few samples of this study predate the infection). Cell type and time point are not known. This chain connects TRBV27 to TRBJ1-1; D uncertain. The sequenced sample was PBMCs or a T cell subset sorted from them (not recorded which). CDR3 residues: CASSQVMRAEAFF. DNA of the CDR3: TGTGCCAGCAGCCAAGTTATGAGGGCTGAAGCTTTCTTT.